What follows is one T cell receptor beta chain and its context. Only in-frame clones appear in the TCRdb table, and some are missing; sequencing was by immunoSEQ multiplex PCR. The table records fewer than 5,500 clones, about 80% of them present only once. This record belongs to a study of ipilimumab plus nivolumab after autologous stem cell transplantation. The CDR3 consists of 12 residues. J gave up 2 bases and V 10 bases, and 5 bases lay outside the gene matches. The germline V gene has CDR1 MNHEY and CDR2 SMNVEV (reference sequence). The gene calls are TRBV27 and TRBJ2-7; 7 bases line up with TRBD2. The input for sequencing was PBMCs, taken in a trial of ipilimumab plus nivolumab as post-transplant consolidation. The sequence was obtained from a male donor with multiple myeloma. CDR3 nucleotide sequence: TGTGCCACCAGGGAGGGACCCTACGAGCAGTACTTC. Amino acids: CATREGPYEQYF.